These 23 T cell receptor beta chains were all obtained from the same sample, sequenced in a study of Graves' ophthalmopathy and Graves' hyperthyroidism. The authors amplified TCR beta CDR3 regions, and they did so from RNA transcripts for repertoire sequencing. RT-PCR in the first round used HTBI primers; a second-round multiplex PCR followed. TCRdb redid the calling of the multiplex PCR reads with MiXCR, one entry per CDR3 protein. This table has about 380,000 distinct CDR3 sequences, 15% appearing once. Sequences were obtained from peripheral blood. These receptors were obtained from a woman in her late teens or twenties with stable Graves' hyperthyroidism.

This clonotype was observed at least ten times. This sequence joins TRBV20-1 and TRBJ2-7, with no clear D. Germline V gene sequence: CDR1 DFQATT, CDR2 SNEGSKA (reference sequence). With 1 base removed from V and 2 bases from J, the gap between germline ends came to 9 bases. The CDR3 covers 13 residues. CDR3 region: CSARVDRAYEQYF. The CDR3 bases are TGCAGTGCTAGAGTTGACCGAGCCTACGAGCAGTACTTC.

This clonotype was recorded at least ten times. The rearrangement uses TRBV25-1 and TRBJ2-5; 12 nucleotides match TRBD1. The trim removed 0 bases at V and 2 bases at J, leaving 13 bases unmatched. CDR3 length: 20 amino acids. Germline CDR1 reads MGHDK; CDR2 reads SYGVNS. This CDR3 reads CASSEYLGTGGGGHQETQYF. CDR3 DNA: TGTGCCAGCAGTGAATACCTGGGGACAGGGGGCGGTGGTCATCAAGAGACCCAGTACTTC.

The chain is built from TRBV6-1 and TRBJ2-2; D unresolved. The V end was cut by 8 bases, the J end by 4 bases, with 17 bases between. CDR3 length: 15 residues. The germline V gene encodes CDR1 MNHNS and CDR2 SASEGT. CDR3 sequence reads: CASSHATRGTGELFF. CDR3 in DNA: TGTGCCAGCTCCCATGCCACGAGAGGCACCGGGGAGCTGTTTTTT.

The chain links TRBV4-2 to TRBJ2-5; 8 bases agree with TRBD2. The CDR3 has 14 residues. The ends lost 1 base at V and 6 bases at J; junction bases unmatched: 4. Germline CDR1 reads LGHNA; CDR2 reads YNFKEQ. The CDR3 here is CASSQAGGLQTQYF. The CDR3 nucleotides are TGTGCCAGCAGCCAAGCGGGGGGGCTACAGACCCAGTACTTC.

This clonotype has ten or more counts. The chain combines TRBV20-1 with TRBJ1-2, with 7 bases that match TRBD1. Germline CDR1 DFQATT, CDR2 SNEGSKA (reference sequence). The CDR3 extends over 15 amino acids. Losses at the gene ends were 2 bases for V and 8 bases for J; bases not matched to a gene: 14. The CDR3 region is CSARPLTGSFTGYTF. CDR3 in DNA: TGCAGTGCTAGACCTCTGACAGGGTCTTTTACAGGCTACACCTTC.

This clonotype has ten or more counts. V is TRBV13 and J is TRBJ1-1; TRBD1 aligns across 7 bases. V gave up 3 bases and J gave up 6 bases; unmatched junction bases: 4. Germline CDR1 is PRHDT and CDR2 is FYEKMQ (reference sequence). The CDR3 extends over 13 amino acids. This CDR3 reads CASSFPGGSEAFF. CDR3 nucleotide sequence: TGTGCCAGCAGCTTCCCAGGGGGTTCTGAAGCTTTCTTT.

J is TRBJ2-5 and V is TRBV18; D ambiguous. The ends were cut back, 2 bases at V and 2 bases at J, with 12 bases in the middle. Germline CDR1 reads KGHSH; CDR2 reads LQKENI. This CDR3 has 15 amino acids. CDR3 coding DNA: TGTGCCAGCTCACCAAGCCGACAACCACAAGAGACCCAGTACTTC. Residues: CASSPSRQPQETQYF.

The genes are TRBV19 and TRBJ1-5; D might be TRBD1 (5 bases). Germline CDR1 reads LNHDA; CDR2 reads SQIVND (reference sequence). V was shortened by 5 bases and J by 4 bases, with 15 bases between the two germline ends. The CDR3 totals 15 residues. In nucleotides, the CDR3 is TGTGCCAGTAGTGCAACCGGGGCCTCAAATCAGCCCCAGCATTTT. It specifies CASSATGASNQPQHF.

This clonotype showed up many times. The V gene is TRBV9, the J gene TRBJ1-1, with unresolved D. CDR3 length equals 13 residues. V gave up 0 bases and J gave up 2 bases, with 5 bases separating them. Germline CDR1 SGDLS, CDR2 YYNGEE. The CDR3 DNA sequence: TGTGCCAGCAGCGTAGTGAGAAACACTGAAGCTTTCTTT. Its translation: CASSVVRNTEAFF.

This clonotype has ten or more counts. The V gene is TRBV18, the J gene TRBJ1-1, with unresolved D. V lost 3 bases, J lost 3 bases, and 5 bases lay in between. Germline V lookup: CDR1 KGHSH, CDR2 LQKENI. The CDR3 loop spans 12 amino acids. The CDR3 here is CASSPADTEAFF. DNA for the CDR3: TGTGCCAGCTCACCCGCAGACACTGAAGCTTTCTTT.

There are many counts of this clonotype. The chain combines TRBV29-1 with TRBJ1-1; no firm D call. Germline V lookup: CDR1 SQVTM, CDR2 ANQGSEA. CDR3 length equals 12 residues. V dropped 5 bases and J dropped 6 bases, with 13 bases sitting between them. Here the CDR3 reads CSVLYRNAEAFF. CDR3 nucleotides: TGCAGCGTTCTCTACCGTAACGCTGAAGCTTTCTTT.

This chain connects TRBV19 to TRBJ1-2; D is undetermined. The CDR3 consists of 11 residues. Trimming removed 10 bases at V and 8 bases at J, with 14 bases between. The germline gives CDR1 LNHDA, CDR2 SQIVND (reference sequence). CDR3 loop: CATQGLFGYTF. The CDR3 DNA sequence: TGTGCCACCCAAGGTCTGTTCGGCTACACCTTC.

This clonotype was recorded at least ten times. J is TRBJ1-1 and V is TRBV20-1; the match to TRBD1 covers 9 bases. The CDR3 extends over 16 amino acids. The germline V gene has CDR1 DFQATT and CDR2 SNEGSKA (reference sequence). The junction had 11 bases not matched to a gene; V was cut back by 1 base and J by 5 bases. CDR3 protein: CSARADRGRYGTEAFF. CDR3 nucleotides: TGCAGTGCTAGAGCGGACAGGGGTCGGTATGGGACTGAAGCTTTCTTT.

This clonotype was picked up a small number of times. This may be a read error, as it is one base from a much larger clone. J is TRBJ2-5 and V is TRBV2; D not certain. CDR1 is SNHLY and CDR2 is FYNNEI in the germline V gene. The CDR3 extends over 11 amino acids. Trimming stripped 8 bases from V and 1 base from J, with 5 bases between. The CDR3 sequence: CASGVQETQYF. The CDR3, as DNA: TGTGCCAGCGGGGTCCAAGAGACCCAGTACTTC.

This clonotype was picked up many times. The chain joins TRBV7-3 to TRBJ2-5; 11 bases map to TRBD2. The CDR3 totals 17 residues. The ends lost 4 bases at V and 2 bases at J; junction bases unmatched: 9. Germline CDR1 SGHTA, CDR2 FQGTGA. The CDR3 DNA follows: TGTGCCAGCAGCTCCCTCCTGACTAGCGGGGATCAAGAGACCCAGTACTTC. Translated, it gives CASSSLLTSGDQETQYF.

The chain combines TRBV18 with TRBJ1-2; 11 bases are a match to TRBD1. This CDR3 spans 16 amino acids. CDR1 KGHSH and CDR2 LQKENI come from the germline V gene. J lost 4 bases, V lost 0 bases, and 4 bases had no gene match. CDR3 sequence (DNA): TGTGCCAGCTCACCACCTGGACAGGGGGCAGGCTATGGCTACACCTTC. Encoded protein: CASSPPGQGAGYGYTF.

This clonotype has at least ten counts. The chain joins TRBV12-3 or TRBV12-4 to TRBJ2-2; 9 bases agree with TRBD1. J lost 6 bases, V lost 5 bases, and 7 bases had no gene match. The CDR3 length is 15 residues. Written as DNA, the CDR3 is TGTGCCAGCAGTCCCTCCGACAGGGGGTCCGGGGAGCTGTTTTTT. Translation: CASSPSDRGSGELFF.

This clonotype came up a few times. DNA for the CDR3: TGCAGTGCTAGAGAGGGGGCGTGGGGACGCGAGCAGTACTTC. The encoded protein is CSAREGAWGREQYF. The chain is built from TRBV20-1 and TRBJ2-7, with a possible D match to TRBD1 (6 bases). Germline-derived CDR1 and CDR2 are DFQATT and SNEGSKA (reference sequence). Trimming pared 0 bases from V and 6 bases from J, leaving 15 bases between. The CDR3 is made up of 14 amino acids.

This clonotype was observed at least ten times. For the CDR3, the DNA is TGTGCCAGCAGACCGGGACTAGGGTGGGAGACCCAGTACTTC. Translation gives CASRPGLGWETQYF. The chain uses TRBV6-1 and TRBJ2-5, with 8 bases that match TRBD2. CDR1 and CDR2 from the germline V gene are MNHNS and SASEGT. The V gene end was trimmed by 6 bases and the J gene end by 5 bases; junction bases not matched to a gene: 8. The CDR3 runs to 14 residues.

This clonotype was found many times. The genes are TRBV19 and TRBJ1-5; TRBD1 matches 8 bases. The V segment lost 6 bases and the J segment 2 bases; nucleotides outside the gene matches: 6. The CDR3 consists of 15 residues. Germline V CDR1 and CDR2: LNHDA, SQIVND (reference sequence). The CDR3 region is CASRSDREGNQPQHF. As DNA, the CDR3 is TGTGCCAGTAGGTCGGACAGGGAAGGCAATCAGCCCCAGCATTTT.

This chain links TRBV28 with TRBJ1-1, with 8 bases aligning to TRBD1. Germline V gene lookup returns CDR1 MDHEN and CDR2 SYDVKM. With V trimmed by 5 bases and J by 3 bases, 17 bases remained unmatched. The CDR3 loop spans 18 amino acids. The CDR3 DNA sequence: TGTGCCAGCAGTCCCCATGGGCAGGGGGCGTACAGGGACACTGAAGCTTTCTTT. Its protein product is CASSPHGQGAYRDTEAFF.

The chain uses TRBV2 and TRBJ1-6, with unresolved D. CDR3 size: 11 residues. Germline V gene lookup returns CDR1 SNHLY and CDR2 FYNNEI. V lost 6 bases to trimming and J lost 6 bases, with 3 bases between them. The CDR3 nucleotides read TGTGCCAGCAGAGTTAATTCACCCCTCCACTTT. It yields the protein CASRVNSPLHF. The full variable domain, with the rest looked up from reference TRBV2 and TRBJ1-6, is EPEVTQTPSHQVTQMGQEVILRCVPISNHLYFYWYRQILGQKVEFLVSFYNNEISEKSEIFDDQFSVERPDGSNFTLKIRSTKLEDSAMYFCASRVNSPLHFGNGTRLTVT.

V is TRBV6-5 and J is TRBJ2-2; TRBD1 matches at 10 bases. J gave up 3 bases and V 4 bases, and 2 bases lay outside the gene matches. The CDR3 loop spans 15 amino acids. Germline V gives CDR1 MNHEY, CDR2 SVGAGI. The chain's CDR3 is CASSSGQGYTGELFF. The CDR3 DNA is TGTGCCAGCAGTTCGGGACAGGGGTACACCGGGGAGCTGTTTTTT.